The T cell receptor beta chain described here comes from a study of T cells in Graves' hyperthyroidism and ophthalmopathy. Researchers took RNA transcripts and amplified the TCR beta CDR3 regions from them. An initial round of RT-PCR targeting the TCR CDR3 relied on the HTBI primer set. TCRdb ran MiXCR on the multiplex PCR reads and lists one entry per CDR3 protein. This sample has roughly 280,000 distinct CDR3 sequences, with 22% found just once. As to this clonotype: Its antigen is currently unknown.

Whole-study results and caveats: Before onset, ophthalmopathy was predicted by the model a median roughly 6.8 months earlier. Researchers report that a 13 V-J model separated ophthalmopathy from stable hyperthyroidism.

Individuals with ophthalmopathy presented a Clinical Activity Score of at least 3, a NOSPECS grade of at least 4 and a duration under 3 months. The TCR comes from a man younger than 40 with Graves' ophthalmopathy. Sequenced sample: blood.

The CDR3 spells CASSTPGQGDYEQYF. CDR3 sequence (DNA): TGTGCCAGCAGCACCCCGGGACAGGGTGACTACGAGCAGTACTTC. The V and J genes are TRBV7-9 and TRBJ2-7; 9 nucleotides match TRBD1. V shed 5 bases, J shed 3 bases, and the junction held 8 bases outside the gene matches. The CDR3 spans 15 residues. Germline V gene lookup returns CDR1 SEHNR and CDR2 FQNEAQ (reference sequence).